Each of the 10 T cell receptor beta chains below was sequenced from the same sample in a study of T cell changes during pregnancy in multiple sclerosis. Repertoires were generated with immunoSEQ multiplex PCR, while TCRdb's copy carries only in-frame clones and drops some. The data contain over 55,000 clones, approximately 90% of them seen just once; the ten biggest clones take up less than 2.5%. Sequenced here: peripheral blood, sampled in the first trimester of pregnancy. The source of these receptors is a female donor with multiple sclerosis, enrolled in a pregnancy study.

The chain has TRBV5-6 and TRBJ1-3, with D hard to call. Per the germline V gene, CDR1 is SGHDT and CDR2 is YYEEEE. The CDR3 totals 15 residues. The V end was cut by 0 bases, the J end by 0 bases, with 7 bases between. Here the CDR3 DNA reads TGTGCCAGCAGCTTGGTCGTGAGCTCTGGAAACACCATATATTTT. This translates into CASSLVVSSGNTIYF.

J is TRBJ1-4 and V is TRBV28, with no clear D. The CDR3 has 12 residues. Trimming stripped 3 bases from V and 8 bases from J, with 7 bases between. Germline CDR1 and CDR2: MDHEN and SYDVKM. In DNA form, the CDR3 reads TGTGCCAGCAGTTTTTCGGGGGAAAAACTGTTTTTT. This gives the protein CASSFSGEKLFF.

Only a few counts were recorded for this clone. J is TRBJ1-2 and V is TRBV5-5; D might be TRBD1 (5 bases). Germline CDR1 reads SGHKS; CDR2 reads YYEKEE (reference sequence). V was cut by 3 bases and J by 0 bases, with 12 bases left in between. The CDR3 extends over 15 amino acids. CDR3 DNA sequence: TGTGCCAGCAGCTGGATGGACACAACTAACTATGGCTACACCTTC. Translating it yields CASSWMDTTNYGYTF.

This chain links TRBV5-4 with TRBJ1-2; 8 bases agree with TRBD1. CDR3 length: 15 amino acids. Germline V gene lookup returns CDR1 SGHNT and CDR2 YYREEE (reference sequence). V was pared by 4 bases and J by 2 bases, with 7 bases of the junction left unmatched. In nucleotides, the CDR3 is TGTGCCAGCAGCCCGTGGACAGGGTCAAACTATGGCTACACCTTC. The encoded protein is CASSPWTGSNYGYTF.

V is TRBV7-2 and J is TRBJ2-7, with 7 bases identical to TRBD1. The V and J ends lost 5 bases and 6 bases, in that order; junction bases with no gene match: 7. CDR3 length equals 13 residues. Germline V gene sequence: CDR1 SGHTA, CDR2 FQGNSA. CDR3 sequence (DNA): TGTGCCAGCAGCGTAGGGACAGTTGCCGAGCAGTACTTC. The encoded protein is CASSVGTVAEQYF. The variable domain in full, completed from reference TRBV7-2 and TRBJ2-7, reads GAGVSQSPSNKVTEKGKDVELRCDPISGHTALYWYRQSLGQGLEFLIYFQGNSAPDKSGLPSDRFSAERTGGSVSTLTIQRTQQEDSAVYLCASSVGTVAEQYFGPGTRLTVT.

J is TRBJ1-1 and V is TRBV19; 8 bases align to TRBD1. Trimming took 4 bases from V and 5 from J; bases not matched to a gene: 6. CDR1 LNHDA and CDR2 SQIVND come from the germline V gene (reference sequence). The CDR3 contains 14 residues. Written as DNA, the CDR3 is TGTGCCAGTAGTACCGGACAGGGAGGAACTGAAGCTTTCTTT. Encoded protein: CASSTGQGGTEAFF.

The chain recombines TRBV14 with TRBJ2-1; TRBD2 aligns across 9 bases. The CDR3 runs to 16 residues. J was trimmed by 9 bases and V by 5 bases; bases with no gene match: 14. CDR1 is SGHDN, CDR2 FVKESK, per germline. CDR3 in amino acids: CASSYLGGLANTEQFF. In DNA, the CDR3 is TGTGCCAGCAGCTACCTCGGAGGACTAGCGAATACTGAGCAGTTCTTC.

The rearrangement links TRBV15 to TRBJ1-4; TRBD1 matches at 7 bases. J was trimmed by 4 bases and V by 3 bases; bases with no gene match: 2. Per the germline V gene, CDR1 is LNHNV and CDR2 is YYDKDF (reference sequence). This CDR3 region has 14 residues. The chain's CDR3 is CATSRPGGNEKLFF. The CDR3 DNA follows: TGTGCCACCAGCAGGCCAGGGGGTAATGAAAAACTGTTTTTT.

CDR3 amino acids: CASSARLAGIAGELFF. DNA of the CDR3: TGTGCCAGCAGCGCCAGACTAGCGGGAATTGCCGGGGAGCTGTTTTTT. V gene TRBV14 combines with J gene TRBJ2-2; TRBD2 matches 11 bases. V shed 5 bases, J shed 6 bases, and the junction held 8 bases outside the gene matches. Germline CDR1 SGHDN, CDR2 FVKESK. The CDR3 is made up of 16 amino acids.

The chain joins TRBV28 to TRBJ2-7, with TRBD1 matching 7 bases. V was pared by 2 bases and J by 2 bases, with 6 bases of the junction left unmatched. The CDR3 covers 15 residues. Per germline, CDR1 MDHEN and CDR2 SYDVKM. CDR3 nucleotides: TGTGCCAGCAGTTTACCCGGGACAGTTACCTACGAGCAGTACTTC. This gives the protein CASSLPGTVTYEQYF.